This TCR beta chain was obtained from a study of blood T cell repertoires in COVID-19. Study as a whole: The cDNA or gDNA used as material had been derived from T cells, B-cell-depleted T cells, or PBMCs.

Per the original methods: By means of reference gene primer amplification, nucleated cell counts were estimated. Generated by immunoSEQ multiplex PCR, the TCRdb table keeps only in-frame clones and is missing some. Clone size and V and J calls were adopted from that table, with D and trimming inferred from the DNA. The table lists about 91,000 clones, more than 75% of them singletons. This CDR3 is built from 15 residues. The trim removed 0 bases at V and 3 bases at J, leaving 5 bases unmatched. Germline V lookup: CDR1 SGHTS, CDR2 YDEGEE. This clonotype originated in a woman of 80 years or more with active COVID-19. Sequenced sample: peripheral blood. The V and J genes are TRBV5-8 and TRBJ2-5, with 7 bases fitting TRBD1. The CDR3 coding sequence is TGTGCCAGCAGCTTGGATCGACAGGGTAAAGAGACCCAGTACTTC. Translated, it gives CASSLDRQGKETQYF.